Below are 8 T cell receptor beta chains sequenced from a single sample in a study of cytotoxic CD8 clonotypes in ibrutinib-treated CLL. Profiled with immunoSEQ multiplex PCR; TCRdb holds only in-frame clones, not every one. The sample records some 160,000 clones, around 84% being singletons. The starting material was PBMCs, obtained after 12 months of ibrutinib treatment. Source of these receptors: a human donor with chronic lymphocytic leukemia.

This chain joins TRBV7-9 and TRBJ2-7, with unresolved D. Germline V gives CDR1 SEHNR, CDR2 FQNEAQ (reference sequence). Between the trimmed V and J ends, which lost 5 bases and 5 bases, there was a span of 13 bases. CDR3 size: 13 residues. The CDR3 DNA follows: TGTGCCAGCAGCCCCCAACCCTGGGACGAGCAGTACTTC. Translating gives CASSPQPWDEQYF.

This clone was detected only once. V gene TRBV6-5 combines with J gene TRBJ1-2; no firm D call. CDR1 is MNHEY and CDR2 is SVGAGI in the germline V gene. Trimming took 5 bases from V and 3 from J, leaving 10 bases between them. The length of the CDR3 is 13 residues. The CDR3 DNA reads TGTGCCAGCAGTAACCCCGGTCACTATGGCTACACCTTC. It codes for CASSNPGHYGYTF.

The chain uses TRBV28 and TRBJ1-3; no clear D gene. V lost 7 bases and J 2 bases, leaving 6 bases between the germline ends. The CDR3 totals 12 residues. CDR1 is MDHEN and CDR2 is SYDVKM in the germline V gene. CDR3 sequence: CASNVAGNTIYF. The DNA for the CDR3 is TGTGCCAGCAACGTTGCTGGAAACACCATATATTTT.

The rearrangement uses TRBV5-6 and TRBJ1-5, with D unresolved. The CDR3 covers 16 residues. Deletions cut 0 bases from V and 4 bases from J, with 14 bases between. CDR1 is SGHDT and CDR2 is YYEEEE in the germline V gene. CDR3 sequence reads: CASSLANWQPNQPQHF. In DNA, the CDR3 is TGTGCCAGCAGCTTGGCCAATTGGCAGCCAAATCAGCCCCAGCATTTT.

This clone was counted once. The chain combines TRBV6-4 with TRBJ2-2; TRBD2 matches 12 bases. The CDR3 runs 16 residues. Germline V gives CDR1 MRHNA, CDR2 SNTAGT. Trimming took 3 bases from V and 3 from J; bases not matched to a gene: 2. The CDR3: CASSERLAGDTGELFF. CDR3 sequence (DNA): TGTGCCAGCAGTGAGAGACTAGCGGGAGACACCGGGGAGCTGTTTTTT.

The CDR3 loop is CASSIIAKNIQYF. Here the CDR3 DNA reads TGTGCCAGCAGCATAATAGCCAAAAACATTCAGTACTTC. The chain couples TRBV5-8 to TRBJ2-4; D unresolved. In germline, CDR1 is SGHTS, CDR2 YDEGEE. The CDR3 consists of 13 residues. V was shortened by 4 bases and J by 0 bases, with 5 bases between the two germline ends.

This clone was recorded once. This rearrangement joins TRBV6-5 to TRBJ2-3, with no clear D. CDR3 size: 14 residues. CDR1 and CDR2 from the germline V gene are MNHEY and SVGAGI. CDR3 DNA sequence: TGTGCTTCGCGGTCGGCATTCAGTACAGATACGCAGTATTTT. It codes for CASRSAFSTDTQYF.

The chain carries TRBV29-1 and TRBJ2-3; 11 bases are shared with TRBD1. The junction had 3 bases not matched to a gene; V was cut back by 6 bases and J by 4 bases. The CDR3 covers 13 residues. CDR1 and CDR2 from the germline V gene are SQVTM and ANQGSEA. In nucleotides, the CDR3 is TGCAGCGTCGGACAGGGGGCGGCAGATACGCAGTATTTT. Encoded protein: CSVGQGAADTQYF.